This T cell receptor beta chain was recovered during a study of coeliac disease. Study-level background: Coeliac patients had active, refractory type I, or gluten-free-diet-controlled disease. Without high-resolution HLA typing, biased TRBV7-2 usage was queried. Study results and limitations: According to the authors, this method cannot detect gliadin-specific T cells in an unbiased way.

With regard to this clone: Its target is not known.

The CDR3 loop spans 15 amino acids. With 4 bases removed from V and 4 bases from J, the gap between germline ends came to 16 bases. Germline CDR1 reads MGHRA; CDR2 reads YSYEKL. Clones were read by immunoSEQ multiplex PCR, and TCRdb kept only the in-frame ones, dropping some. The sample yields over 800 clones, around 50% seen once. Sequencing used one aliquot of 500,000 to 550,000 cells per fraction. The material sequenced was lamina propria lymphocytes from the gut. The source is a woman in her forties or fifties with celiac disease on a gluten-free diet. This rearrangement joins TRBV4-1 to TRBJ1-1; the D gene is possibly TRBD1 (5 bases). This CDR3 is CASSPTSRGGTEAFF. CDR3 sequence (DNA): TGCGCCAGCAGCCCGACAAGCCGGGGGGGCACTGAAGCTTTCTTT.